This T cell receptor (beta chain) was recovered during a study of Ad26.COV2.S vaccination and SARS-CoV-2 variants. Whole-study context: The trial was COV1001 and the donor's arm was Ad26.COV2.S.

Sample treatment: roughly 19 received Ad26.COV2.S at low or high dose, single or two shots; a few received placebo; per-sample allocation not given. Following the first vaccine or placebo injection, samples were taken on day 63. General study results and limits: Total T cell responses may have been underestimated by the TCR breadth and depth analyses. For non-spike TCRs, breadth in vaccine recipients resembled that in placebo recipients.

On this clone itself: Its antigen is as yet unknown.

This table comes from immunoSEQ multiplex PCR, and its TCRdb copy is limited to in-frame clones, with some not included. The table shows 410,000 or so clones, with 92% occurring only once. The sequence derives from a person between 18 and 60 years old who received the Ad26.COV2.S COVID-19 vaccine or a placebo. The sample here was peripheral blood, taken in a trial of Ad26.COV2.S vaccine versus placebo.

CDR3 sequence reads: CATPRDRGPGELFF. CDR3 nucleotide sequence: TGTGCCACGCCTAGGGACAGGGGGCCCGGGGAGCTGTTTTTT. The V gene is TRBV19, the J gene TRBJ2-2; TRBD1 matches 12 bases. Trimming at V came to 10 bases and at J to 6 bases, leaving 6 bases not matched to a gene. The CDR3 spans 14 residues. CDR1 and CDR2 from the germline V gene are LNHDA and SQIVND (reference sequence).